These 7 T cell receptor beta chains were all obtained from the same sample, sequenced in a study of CD8 T cells in ankylosing spondylitis. TCRdb called the 5' RACE reads again in MiXCR, with one record for every CDR3 protein. The sample has about 90,000 distinct CDR3 sequences, 9% seen once. Study-wide findings and caveats: A TCR beta motif of fewer than 10 highly homologous variants seemed to mark ankylosing spondylitis blood.

Their target antigens are unknown. The source material was blood, either unsorted or a sorted T cell fraction (not recorded which). The source of these receptors is a male donor with ankylosing spondylitis.

This clonotype was counted many times. The chain uses TRBV24-1 and TRBJ2-2, with TRBD1 matching over 9 bases. The junction had 10 bases not matched to a gene; V was cut back by 2 bases and J by 7 bases. This CDR3 is built from 17 residues. Germline-derived CDR1 and CDR2 are KGHDR and SFDVKD. CDR3 loop: CATSDYQPDRGIGELFF. The CDR3 coding sequence is TGTGCCACCAGTGATTACCAACCTGACAGGGGGATCGGGGAGCTGTTTTTT.

This clonotype was detected ten times or more. The chain carries TRBV29-1 and TRBJ2-1; weak D call: TRBD1 (5 bases). Per germline, CDR1 SQVTM and CDR2 ANQGSEA. The CDR3 totals 15 residues. V dropped 1 base and J dropped 12 bases, with 22 bases sitting between them. Written as DNA, the CDR3 is TGCAGCGTTGAAGGGGGCCACAGAAGCAGCACGGGGCAGTTCTTC. Translated: CSVEGGHRSSTGQFF.

This clonotype has a count of ten or more. The J gene is TRBJ2-3, the V gene TRBV2; 9 bases fit TRBD2. Germline CDR1 is SNHLY and CDR2 is FYNNEI. This CDR3 spans 15 amino acids. Losses at the gene ends were 0 bases for V and 3 bases for J; bases not matched to a gene: 1. The CDR3 bases are TGTGCCAGCAGTGAAGCTAGCGGGAGTACAGATACGCAGTATTTT. The encoded protein is CASSEASGSTDTQYF.

This clonotype was counted only a few times. The chain has TRBV20-1 and TRBJ1-5, with D perhaps matching TRBD1 (5 bases). CDR1 DFQATT and CDR2 SNEGSKA come from the germline V gene (reference sequence). V was shortened by 5 bases and J by 0 bases, with 11 bases between the two germline ends. The CDR3 has 14 amino acids. CDR3 sequence (DNA): TGCAGTGCTTTACAGGTTGATAGCAATCAGCCCCAGCATTTT. Amino acids: CSALQVDSNQPQHF.

The chain links TRBV12-3 or TRBV12-4 to TRBJ2-1; D is uncertain. The CDR3 is made up of 11 amino acids. V was cut by 6 bases and J by 10 bases, with 10 bases left in between. CDR3 loop: CASSPLSEQFF. In DNA form, the CDR3 reads TGTGCCAGCAGCCCCTTAAGCGAGCAGTTCTTC.

This clonotype has a handful of counts. The CDR3 nucleotides read TGTGCCAGCAGGCTTGAACTAGCGGGGGAGGATACGCAGTATTTT. Protein product: CASRLELAGEDTQYF. The chain joins TRBV2 to TRBJ2-3; 11 positions agree with TRBD2. V shed 6 bases, J shed 6 bases, and the junction held 8 bases outside the gene matches. The CDR3 contains 15 residues. Germline V gene data show CDR1 as SNHLY and CDR2 as FYNNEI.

This sequence joins TRBV3-1 and TRBJ1-5; D uncertain. The CDR3 covers 15 residues. With 1 base removed from V and 3 bases from J, the gap between germline ends came to 10 bases. Germline CDR1 LGHDT, CDR2 YNNKEL (reference sequence). The CDR3: CASSQGRAINQPQHF. CDR3 nucleotide sequence: TGTGCCAGCAGCCAAGGGAGGGCTATCAATCAGCCCCAGCATTTT.